This T cell receptor beta chain was identified in a study of STAT5B mutations in CD4+ large granular lymphocyte leukemia. The overall study: Healthy donors showed HLA-associated enrichment of the CDR3 'QG' motif. Study-wide results and limits: Compared with healthy controls (2/35), patient top clones favored TRBV06 (8/27).

Assay: immunoSEQ multiplex PCR; the TCRdb copy retains only in-frame clones and omits some. The profile shows roughly 26,000 clones, around 81% of them singletons. As regards this clone: The target antigen is unknown.

In germline, CDR1 is LNHDA, CDR2 SQIVND (reference sequence). This CDR3 comprises 15 residues. V was trimmed by 4 bases and J by 1 base, leaving 13 bases between them. This receptor was taken from a human donor in good health. The sequencing sample was made of CD4+ T cells from blood buffy coats. V gene TRBV19 combines with J gene TRBJ1-1; weak D call: TRBD1 (5 bases). DNA of the CDR3: TGTGCCAGTAGTACGGTATGGGGCGCGAACACTGAAGCTTTCTTT. Encoded protein: CASSTVWGANTEAFF.